The clone carrying this TCR beta chain was detected many times. Germline V gene data show CDR1 as SGHRS and CDR2 as YFSETQ. The V and J ends lost 0 bases and 7 bases respectively, with 4 bases between them. The CDR3 covers 11 residues. The source of the sample is a study of Graves' ophthalmopathy and Graves' hyperthyroidism. The TCR beta CDR3 regions underwent amplification from RNA transcripts. First-round RT-PCR employed HTBI primers, with a second-round multiplex PCR after it. TCRdb reprocessed the multiplex PCR reads with MiXCR, giving one entry per CDR3 protein. The repertoire holds approximately 330,000 distinct CDR3 sequences, 15% to 20% seen once, with 10% to 15% in the top ten.

The chain couples TRBV5-1 to TRBJ1-2; D not resolved. The TCR originated in an adult man with Graves' ophthalmopathy. The sample consisted of peripheral blood. CDR3 sequence (DNA): TGCGCCAGCAGCTTGGAGGCTGGCTACACCTTC. This sequence encodes CASSLEAGYTF. Drawing the rest from reference TRBV5-1 and TRBJ1-2, the complete variable domain is KAGVTQTPRYLIKTRGQQVTLSCSPISGHRSVSWYQQTPGQGLQFLFEYFSETQRNKGNFPGRFSGRQFSNSRSEMNVSTLELGDSALYLCASSLEAGYTFGSGTRLTVV.